This is a list of T cell receptor beta chains from one sample in a study of response to subunit inactivated influenza vaccine. TCRdb processed the RT-PCR reads anew with MiXCR; each CDR3 protein has one entry. The repertoire consists of about 540,000 distinct CDR3 sequences, with roughly 25% occurring once and the leading ten covering 2.5% to 3.5%. The same data also went into a second study, on T cells expressing NK-cell markers.

The sample was CD4+ T cells sorted from PBMCs, taken 12 days after vaccination. The receptors here all came from a man aged 50-60 years who received an inactivated influenza vaccine. Both conserved end residues are part of each CDR3. A D gene is named only where the DNA matches it firmly. Size values are once, few and many counts, or a class for expanded clones, and some rows have none.

CDR3 length	clone size	V gene	J gene	D gene	CDR3 protein	CDR3 DNA
16	.	TRBV5-5	TRBJ2-1	.	CASSFGWETQRNEQFF	TGTGCCAGCAGCTTTGGGTGGGAAACCCAGAGGAATGAGCAGTTCTTC
12	many	TRBV6-5	TRBJ2-5	.	CASSYSRETQYF	TGTGCCAGCAGTTACTCGCGGGAGACCCAGTACTTC
12	many	TRBV15	TRBJ2-5	.	CATSTYRETQYF	TGTGCCACCAGCACCTACAGGGAGACCCAGTACTTC
15	few	TRBV28	TRBJ2-2	.	CASYGGGPNTGELFF	TGTGCCAGCTACGGTGGGGGCCCGAACACCGGGGAGCTGTTTTTT
13	many	TRBV5-1	TRBJ2-5	.	CASSPRTRETQYF	TGCGCCAGCAGCCCTAGGACCAGGGAGACCCAGTACTTC
15	.	TRBV7-3	TRBJ2-1	.	CASSLAYSSYNEQFF	TGTGCCAGCAGCTTAGCGTATAGCTCCTACAATGAGCAGTTCTTC
12	few	TRBV20-1	TRBJ1-2	TRBD1	CSATNSGGGYTF	TGCAGTGCTACTAATTCAGGGGGTGGCTACACCTTC
15	few	TRBV7-2	TRBJ2-2	TRBD1	CASSSGQLPTGELFF	TGTGCCAGCAGCTCGGGACAGTTGCCCACCGGGGAGCTGTTTTTT
15	few	TRBV6-2/TRBV6-3	TRBJ1-4	.	CASSYFSGTDEKLFF	TGTGCCAGCAGTTACTTTTCGGGAACGGATGAAAAACTGTTTTTT
14	.	TRBV7-9	TRBJ1-1	.	CASSSSGAGTEAFF	TGTGCCAGCAGTTCCTCGGGGGCGGGCACTGAAGCTTTCTTT
13	few	TRBV12-3/TRBV12-4	TRBJ1-1	TRBD1	CAAGQGLNTEAFF	TGTGCAGCGGGACAGGGGTTGAACACTGAAGCTTTCTTT
12	few	TRBV10-1	TRBJ1-2	.	CASRVTVAGYTF	TGCGCCAGCAGGGTGACAGTAGCTGGCTACACCTTC
13	many	TRBV7-9	TRBJ1-1	.	CASSSGENTEAFF	TGTGCCAGCAGCTCCGGAGAGAACACTGAAGCTTTCTTT
15	.	TRBV6-1	TRBJ2-1	.	CASTQLRGLAHEQFF	TGTGCCAGCACTCAACTCCGGGGACTTGCCCATGAGCAGTTCTTC
13	many	TRBV12-3/TRBV12-4	TRBJ1-2	.	CASSFREGYGYTF	TGTGCCAGCAGTTTTAGGGAGGGCTATGGCTACACCTTC
14	.	TRBV24-1	TRBJ2-3	TRBD1	CATRQGAGADTQYF	TGTGCCACCAGACAGGGGGCTGGTGCAGATACGCAGTATTTT
16	few	TRBV7-9	TRBJ2-1	TRBD2	CASSHQTSSSYNEQFF	TGTGCCAGCAGCCACCAGACTAGCAGCTCCTACAATGAGCAGTTCTTC
16	once	TRBV9	TRBJ2-3	TRBD2	CASSAIQGGGTDTQYF	TGTGCCAGCAGCGCGATTCAGGGAGGGGGCACAGATACGCAGTATTTT
14	.	TRBV12-3/TRBV12-4	TRBJ2-2	.	CASSLALGVGELFF	TGTGCCAGCAGTTTAGCTCTAGGAGTCGGGGAGCTGTTTTTT
12	many	TRBV2	TRBJ1-2	.	CASGGRGYGYTF	TGTGCCAGCGGGGGCAGGGGATATGGCTACACCTTC
14	few	TRBV12-3/TRBV12-4	TRBJ2-7	.	CASSWGQGNVEQYF	TGTGCCAGCAGTTGGGGGCAGGGTAATGTCGAGCAGTACTTC
17	.	TRBV4-1	TRBJ2-3	TRBD2	CASSPGVVAGGSDTQYF	TGCGCCAGCAGCCCTGGAGTTGTAGCGGGGGGTTCAGATACGCAGTATTTT
15	many	TRBV5-4	TRBJ2-5	TRBD2	CASSLDSGGAETQYF	TGTGCCAGCAGCTTAGATAGCGGGGGGGCCGAGACCCAGTACTTC
15	few	TRBV5-1	TRBJ2-5	TRBD1	CASSPNTGTGRIQYF	TGCGCCAGCAGCCCAAACACTGGGACAGGGAGAATCCAGTACTTC
19	few	TRBV4-1	TRBJ2-6	TRBD1	CASSLVTGTGGSGANVLTF	TGCGCCAGCAGCCTAGTAACCGGGACAGGGGGCTCTGGGGCCAACGTCCTGACTTTC
15	.	TRBV20-1	TRBJ1-5	.	CSASREGGGNQPQHF	TGCAGTGCTAGCAGGGAAGGGGGAGGCAATCAGCCCCAGCATTTT
14	.	TRBV20-1	TRBJ2-3	.	CSATRGLYTDTQYF	TGCAGTGCTACCCGGGGACTTTACACAGATACGCAGTATTTT
13	few	TRBV4-3	TRBJ1-1	.	CASSPGHNTEAFF	TGCGCCAGCAGCCCCGGACATAACACTGAAGCTTTCTTT
12	once	TRBV7-2	TRBJ1-4	.	CASSPMSGKLFF	TGTGCCAGCAGCCCAATGTCGGGGAAACTGTTTTTT
15	few	TRBV5-1	TRBJ2-2	.	CASSLGTTGSGELFF	TGCGCCAGCAGCTTGGGGACTACAGGGTCCGGGGAGCTGTTTTTT
16	few	TRBV12-3/TRBV12-4	TRBJ2-2	TRBD2	CASRLAGGPNTGELFF	TGTGCCAGCCGACTAGCGGGGGGACCGAACACCGGGGAGCTGTTTTTT
17	few	TRBV28	TRBJ2-7	TRBD2	CASSLVGRGTSGYEQYF	TGTGCCAGCAGTTTAGTTGGTAGAGGGACTAGCGGCTACGAGCAGTACTTC
13	many	TRBV5-1	TRBJ2-1	.	CASSLLGVNEQFF	TGCGCCAGCAGCTTGCTTGGGGTTAATGAGCAGTTCTTC
15	.	TRBV18	TRBJ2-7	TRBD2	CASSPVTGGFYEQYF	TGTGCCAGCTCACCAGTGACGGGGGGGTTCTACGAGCAGTACTTC
14	.	TRBV7-2	TRBJ2-7	.	CASSPTTLPYEQYF	TGTGCCAGCAGCCCGACGACTCTCCCCTACGAGCAGTACTTC
14	.	TRBV20-1	TRBJ2-3	.	CSARAHGGPDTQYF	TGCAGTGCTAGAGCCCACGGGGGGCCCGATACGCAGTATTTT
22	few	TRBV6-6	TRBJ2-4	.	CASSPGTLLLVGSLVAKNIQYF	TGTGCCAGCAGTCCCGGGACTCTTTTGTTAGTAGGATCCCTAGTAGCCAAAAACATTCAGTACTTC
15	many	TRBV5-5	TRBJ1-2	.	CASTQTGMGHYGYTF	TGTGCCAGCACGCAAACAGGAATGGGGCACTATGGCTACACCTTC
14	.	TRBV15	TRBJ1-2	.	CATSTVKAQNGYTF	TGTGCCACCAGCACGGTCAAGGCTCAGAATGGCTACACCTTC
15	.	TRBV5-6	TRBJ2-3	TRBD1	CASSRTGTGFNTQYF	TGTGCCAGCAGCCGAACCGGGACAGGGTTTAATACGCAGTATTTT
14	few	TRBV4-3	TRBJ1-2	.	CASSQDGFNYGYTF	TGCGCCAGCAGCCAAGACGGTTTCAACTATGGCTACACCTTC
14	.	TRBV6-1	TRBJ1-2	.	CASSARGAAYGYTF	TGTGCCAGCAGTGCCCGGGGGGCGGCCTATGGCTACACCTTC
15	few	TRBV5-6	TRBJ2-2	TRBD2	CASIEWGGSTGELFF	TGTGCCAGCATCGAGTGGGGGGGAAGTACCGGGGAGCTGTTTTTT
14	.	TRBV20-1	TRBJ2-7	TRBD2	CSARGTSGRGEQYF	TGCAGTGCTAGGGGGACTAGCGGGAGAGGCGAGCAGTACTTC
16	.	TRBV12-3/TRBV12-4	TRBJ2-1	TRBD1	CASSFLGTASYNEQFF	TGTGCCAGCAGTTTCCTCGGGACAGCTTCCTACAATGAGCAGTTCTTC
17	.	TRBV7-9	TRBJ1-1	.	CASSSSSRQARGTEAFF	TGTGCCAGCAGCTCCAGTAGCCGTCAGGCAAGAGGAACTGAAGCTTTCTTT
16	.	TRBV9	TRBJ2-1	TRBD2	CASSPLAGGVANEQFF	TGTGCCAGCAGCCCCCTGGCGGGAGGGGTGGCAAATGAGCAGTTCTTC
14	few	TRBV6-1	TRBJ2-7	TRBD2	CASRAGTSGLEQYF	TGTGCCAGCAGGGCCGGGACTAGCGGGCTCGAGCAGTACTTC
16	.	TRBV5-1	TRBJ2-2	TRBD1	CASSLTGGSESGELFF	TGCGCCAGCAGCTTAACAGGGGGCTCGGAATCCGGGGAGCTGTTTTTT
13	many	TRBV5-1	TRBJ2-5	.	CASSFDRQETQYF	TGCGCCAGCAGCTTTGACAGACAAGAGACCCAGTACTTC
14	few	TRBV4-2	TRBJ2-5	TRBD1	CASSRGQDGETQYF	TGTGCCAGCAGCCGCGGACAGGACGGGGAGACCCAGTACTTC
15	.	TRBV3-1	TRBJ2-3	TRBD1	CASSHRQGVTDTQYF	TGTGCCAGCAGCCACCGACAGGGGGTCACAGATACGCAGTATTTT